The rows below give T cell receptor beta chains drawn from one sample of a study of control samples from healthy donors and cancer patients. The repertoire was sequenced with immunoSEQ multiplex PCR; TCRdb's copy has only in-frame clones and lacks some. The sample consists of approximately 89,000 clones, approximately 86% of them appearing once. Sequencing was carried out using blood. The source of these receptors is a man under 40 in good health. CDR3s include the opening cysteine and the closing phenylalanine or tryptophan. Fields, in order: CDR3 protein, V gene.

CASSGAGGSGNTIYF | TRBV2
CASSYALEGPDTQYF | TRBV6-5
CASSSLTQGLSGANVLTF | TRBV5-4
CASSTGWNTGELFF | TRBV19
CASSWTPRNSPLHF | TRBV7-9
CSVRSSYNSPLHF | TRBV29-1
CASSQAGAQYF | TRBV4-1
CASKGGDTGELFF | TRBV6-5
CASSLQEVSYEQYF | TRBV7-9
CATPKARGGNYGYTF | TRBV24-1
CASSLVSNYGYTF | TRBV5-1
CANIQGANVLTF | TRBV25-1
CAWNRENSPLHF | TRBV30
CASSWDFRQMNTEAFF | TRBV5-1
CASSLGQPYEQYF | TRBV12-3/TRBV12-4